This is a list of T cell receptor beta chains from one sample in a study of T cell responses to AZD1222 COVID-19 vaccine. The repertoire was sequenced with immunoSEQ multiplex PCR; TCRdb's copy has only in-frame clones and lacks some. The profile shows 60,000 to 85,000 clones, 80% to 90% of them singletons. The sample here was peripheral blood, taken 28 days after the second AZD1222 dose. Every receptor here comes from an adult who received the AZD1222 COVID-19 vaccine. Each CDR3 is given with its conserved first and last residue. A D gene is named only where the DNA matches it firmly. Size tells how often a clone was seen (once, few, many) or the class of an expanded clone, and some rows leave it out.

.,TRBV6-5,TRBJ2-2,.,TGTGCCAGCAGTTACGTCGAGGGGGCCGGGGAGCTGTTTTTT,CASSYVEGAGELFF
.,TRBV5-1,TRBJ1-3,.,TGCGCCAGCAGCCCTGGACGGTTGAGCTCTGGAAACACCATATATTTT,CASSPGRLSSGNTIYF
.,TRBV7-9,TRBJ2-1,.,TGTGCCAGCAGCTTAGCGGGCTGGGGATCCTTGATCAATGAGCAGTTCTTC,CASSLAGWGSLINEQFF
.,TRBV18,TRBJ1-6,.,TGTGCCAGCTCACCTAACAGGGACTCACCCCTCCACTTT,CASSPNRDSPLHF
.,TRBV9,TRBJ2-5,.,TGTGCCAGCAGCGTAGGGGGCAGGTCTTCGGAGACCCAGTACTTC,CASSVGGRSSETQYF
.,TRBV19,TRBJ1-4,.,TGTGCCAGTAGGTCCCCCAGATCAACTAATGAAAAACTGTTTTTT,CASRSPRSTNEKLFF
.,TRBV24-1,TRBJ1-2,once,TGTGCCGCAGGCTCCGGGAGTGGTAACTATGGCTACACCTTC,CAAGSGSGNYGYTF
.,TRBV6-2/TRBV6-3,TRBJ1-2,few,TGTGCCAGCAGCGAGGGTAACTATGGCTACACCTTC,CASSEGNYGYTF
TRBD1,TRBV4-2,TRBJ2-3,.,TGTGCCAGCAGCCAAGAGGGACAGCGGTCAGATACGCAGTATTTT,CASSQEGQRSDTQYF
TRBD1,TRBV6-5,TRBJ1-2,.,TGTGCCAGCGACAGGGCTGGCTACACCTTC,CASDRAGYTF
TRBD1,TRBV27,TRBJ1-1,.,TGTGCCAGCAGTAATCTCGCAGGGGGAGGGACTGAAGCTTTCTTT,CASSNLAGGGTEAFF
.,TRBV6-5,TRBJ2-3,.,TGTGCCAGCAGAGCCGGAGGTACAGATACGCAGTATTTT,CASRAGGTDTQYF
.,TRBV15,TRBJ1-2,.,TGTGCCACCAGCCTCAGTAGCCATGGCTACACCTTC,CATSLSSHGYTF
TRBD1,TRBV7-2,TRBJ1-2,.,TGTGCCAGCAGCCCGCCCGGGGGACAGGGTGCCTATGGCTACACCTTC,CASSPPGGQGAYGYTF
.,TRBV9,TRBJ2-3,.,TGTGCCAGCAGCGTGCAGGGTCCGGATACGCAGTATTTT,CASSVQGPDTQYF
.,TRBV11-3,TRBJ2-1,.,TGTGCCAGCAGCTCCTTGCGCGGCAGTGAGCAGTTCTTC,CASSSLRGSEQFF
TRBD1,TRBV7-9,TRBJ2-7,.,TGTGCCAGCAGTATGGGACAGCTCTACGAGCAGTACTTC,CASSMGQLYEQYF
.,TRBV11-2,TRBJ1-1,.,TGTGCCAGCAGCCCTTCCGGGGGGGGGTCTGAAGCTTTCTTT,CASSPSGGGSEAFF
.,TRBV14,TRBJ2-3,.,TGTGCCAGCAGCCAAGCGTCCGGCTCACGACGGGATACGCAGTATTTT,CASSQASGSRRDTQYF
.,TRBV30,TRBJ1-2,.,TGTGCCTGGAGTAGGGAAGGGCTCTATGGCTACACCTTC,CAWSREGLYGYTF
.,TRBV10-1,TRBJ1-5,.,TGCGCCGTCAACTGCCGGGGAGAGGGCAATCAGCCCCAGCATTTT,CAVNCRGEGNQPQHF
.,TRBV30,TRBJ2-7,.,TGTGCCTGGGGACAGTTCGAGCAGTACTTC,CAWGQFEQYF